Each of the 14 T cell receptor beta chains below was sequenced from the same sample in a study of identical twins (dated by TCRdb to 2016 to 2018). Libraries were prepared through 5' RACE. The sample was run on an Illumina HiSeq 2000. Using fastp at Q25 and MiXCR, TCRdb reprocessed the public reads and kept productive beta chains. Every distinct CDR3 protein forms one entry, paired with its most common genes and DNA. Within this sample are around 530,000 distinct CDR3 sequences, with around 15% of them counted one time only. The ten largest make up more than 0.4% of the sample. These data also featured in a second study, about yellow fever vaccine responses in identical twins.

Material for sequencing was CD4+ T cells sorted from blood. The receptors stem from a woman between 18 and 29 years old in good health.

This clonotype showed up just a few times. The rearrangement joins TRBV15 to TRBJ2-2; D is possibly TRBD1 (6 bases). CDR3 length: 16 amino acids. Trimming pared 3 bases from V and 0 bases from J, leaving 11 bases between. From germline, CDR1 is LNHNV and CDR2 YYDKDF (reference sequence). CDR3 in amino acids: CATSRRQATNTGELFF. Written as DNA, the CDR3 is TGTGCCACCAGCAGGCGACAGGCAACGAACACCGGGGAGCTGTTTTTT.

This clonotype was seen only a few times. The V and J genes are TRBV27 and TRBJ2-7; 8 positions agree with TRBD1. V dropped 10 bases and J dropped 6; count of bases not matched to a gene: 11. Per the germline V gene, CDR1 is MNHEY and CDR2 is SMNVEV (reference sequence). The length of the CDR3 is 13 residues. The CDR3 region has the DNA TGTGCCACCAAACGACAGGGGTTAAGCGAGCAGTACTTC. Residues: CATKRQGLSEQYF.

This clonotype was observed at least ten times. This chain uses TRBV28 with TRBJ1-1, with D unresolved. Trimming cost V 3 bases and J 8 bases, with 10 bases left between them. The CDR3 sequence is 12 residues long. CDR1 and CDR2 (germline): MDHEN, SYDVKM. CDR3 amino acids: CASSFQGPEAFF. The CDR3 DNA reads as TGTGCCAGCAGTTTTCAAGGCCCCGAAGCTTTCTTT. The whole variable domain, filled in from reference TRBV28 and TRBJ1-1, reads DVKVTQSSRYLVKRTGEKVFLECVQDMDHENMFWYRQDPGLGLRLIYFSYDVKMKEKGDIPEGYSVSREKKERFSLILESASTNQTSMYLCASSFQGPEAFFGQGTRLTVV.

The rearrangement links TRBV6-1 to TRBJ2-3; 12 bases match TRBD2. Germline-derived CDR1 and CDR2 are MNHNS and SASEGT. This CDR3 has 16 amino acids. With 2 bases clipped from V and 2 bases from J, the junction kept 2 bases outside the gene matches. The CDR3 DNA reads TGTGCCAGCAGTGAACTAGCGGGGGGGATCACAGATACGCAGTATTTT. The encoded protein is CASSELAGGITDTQYF.

This clonotype occurred a few times. The rearrangement uses TRBV14 and TRBJ2-3; D ambiguous. The CDR3 extends over 14 amino acids. The V end lost 3 bases, the J end lost 5 bases, and 12 bases lay between the germline ends. Germline lookup yields CDR1 SGHDN and CDR2 FVKESK. The CDR3 sequence: CASSQFQWGDTQYF. The CDR3 bases are TGTGCCAGCAGCCAGTTTCAGTGGGGAGATACGCAGTATTTT. Variable domain in full (rest from reference TRBV14 and TRBJ2-3): EAGVTQFPSHSVIEKGQTVTLRCDPISGHDNLYWYRRVMGKEIKFLLHFVKESKQDESGMPNNRFLAERTGGTYSTLKVQPAELEDSGVYFCASSQFQWGDTQYFGPGTRLTVL.

This clonotype came up many times. The genes are TRBV10-3 and TRBJ2-3; 9 bases match TRBD1. CDR1 ENHRY and CDR2 SYGVKD come from the germline V gene. This CDR3 has 15 residues. J gave up 5 bases and V 5 bases, and 8 bases lay outside the gene matches. The CDR3: CAISWTGAGGDTQYF. The CDR3 DNA reads TGTGCCATCAGTTGGACAGGGGCCGGGGGAGATACGCAGTATTTT.

This clonotype has only a few counts. This rearrangement joins TRBV2 to TRBJ2-5; D unclear. The CDR3 is 13 amino acids. The germline gives CDR1 SNHLY, CDR2 FYNNEI. Trimming cost V 6 bases and J 5 bases, with 13 bases left between them. The CDR3 nucleotides read TGTGCCAGCAGAAAGCTCTTGGGGGAGACCCAGTACTTC. Encoded protein: CASRKLLGETQYF.

The rearrangement links TRBV14 to TRBJ2-2; D is ambiguous. V was clipped by 7 bases and J by 1 base, with 10 bases between them. Germline V CDR1 and CDR2: SGHDN, FVKESK. CDR3 length: 14 amino acids. The CDR3 sequence is CASTPTRNTGELFF. The DNA for the CDR3 is TGTGCCAGCACCCCGACGCGGAACACCGGGGAGCTGTTTTTT.

This sequence joins TRBV20-1 and TRBJ2-3; unclear D gene. The germline V gene has CDR1 DFQATT and CDR2 SNEGSKA (reference sequence). The CDR3 extends over 10 amino acids. V lost 0 bases and J lost 7, with 2 bases in between. CDR3 coding DNA: TGCAGTGCTAGAGACCATACGCAGTATTTT. This gives the protein CSARDHTQYF.

This sequence joins TRBV20-1 and TRBJ2-6; D gene ambiguous. The CDR3 is 13 residues long. The ends were cut back, 5 bases at V and 2 bases at J, with 7 bases in the middle. Looked up from germline, CDR1 is DFQATT and CDR2 is SNEGSKA (reference sequence). CDR3 bases: TGCAGTGCTTCAGTGCCTGGGGCCAACGTCCTGACTTTC. This translates into CSASVPGANVLTF.

In this sample, this clonotype turned up a few times. This chain joins TRBV25-1 and TRBJ1-2, with 9 bases lining up with TRBD1. CDR3 length: 15 residues. The V segment lost 2 bases and the J segment 3 bases; nucleotides outside the gene matches: 4. Germline-derived CDR1 and CDR2 are MGHDK and SYGVNS. The CDR3 protein is CASSELGQGDYGYTF. The DNA for the CDR3 is TGTGCCAGCAGTGAACTGGGACAGGGAGACTATGGCTACACCTTC.

The V and J genes are TRBV6-1 and TRBJ2-6, with unresolved D. The CDR3 is 17 residues long. V lost 6 bases to trimming and J lost 2 bases, with 17 bases between them. Germline V gene lookup returns CDR1 MNHNS and CDR2 SASEGT. CDR3 protein: CASSRSVQLPGANVLTF. The CDR3 DNA sequence: TGTGCCAGCAGCCGTTCCGTCCAGCTCCCTGGGGCCAACGTCCTGACTTTC.

The genes are TRBV28 and TRBJ2-1; a possible D gene is TRBD1 (6 bases). This CDR3 contains 14 residues. The V end was cut by 6 bases, the J end by 6 bases, with 15 bases between. Per germline, CDR1 MDHEN and CDR2 SYDVKM. CDR3 in amino acids: CASSRHRDTNEQFF. The CDR3, as DNA: TGTGCCAGCAGCCGCCACCGGGACACCAATGAGCAGTTCTTC.

This clonotype was seen a handful of times. The chain recombines TRBV14 with TRBJ2-7, with TRBD1 identical over 8 bases. The CDR3 consists of 15 residues. Germline values: CDR1 SGHDN, CDR2 FVKESK. V shed 4 bases and J 2 bases; nucleotides not matched to a gene: 7. CDR3 region: CASSLGQGGPYEQYF. The CDR3 DNA reads as TGTGCCAGCAGCCTAGGACAGGGAGGACCCTACGAGCAGTACTTC.